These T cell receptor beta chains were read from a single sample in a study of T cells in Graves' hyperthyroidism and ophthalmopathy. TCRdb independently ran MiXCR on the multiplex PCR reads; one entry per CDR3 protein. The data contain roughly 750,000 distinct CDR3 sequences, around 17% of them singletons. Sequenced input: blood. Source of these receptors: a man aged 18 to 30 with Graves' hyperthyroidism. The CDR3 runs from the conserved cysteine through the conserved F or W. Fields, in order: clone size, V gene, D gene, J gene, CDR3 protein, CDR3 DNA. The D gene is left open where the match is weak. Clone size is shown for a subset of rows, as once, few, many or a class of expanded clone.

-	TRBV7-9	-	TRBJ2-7	CASGWVLRDEQYF	TGTGCCAGCGGATGGGTCCTACGCGACGAGCAGTACTTC
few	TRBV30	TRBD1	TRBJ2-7	CAWNPGQGVYEQYF	TGTGCCTGGAATCCGGGACAGGGGGTCTACGAGCAGTACTTC
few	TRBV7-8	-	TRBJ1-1	CASSLVAWAEAFF	TGTGCCAGCAGCTTAGTAGCTTGGGCTGAAGCTTTCTTT
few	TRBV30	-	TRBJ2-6	CAWSVRSGANVLTF	TGTGCCTGGAGTGTACGCTCTGGGGCCAACGTCCTGACTTTC
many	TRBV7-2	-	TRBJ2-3	CASSRGTRASTQYF	TGTGCCAGCAGCCGCGGGACACGGGCTAGTACGCAGTATTTT
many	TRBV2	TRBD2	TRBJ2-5	CASSEGGLAGGGETQYF	TGTGCCAGCAGTGAAGGTGGACTAGCGGGAGGGGGAGAGACCCAGTACTTC
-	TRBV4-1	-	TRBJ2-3	CASSQGGRMDTQYF	TGCGCCAGCAGCCAAGGGGGTAGGATGGATACGCAGTATTTT
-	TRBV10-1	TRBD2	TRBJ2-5	CASSDGSGREGETQYF	TGCGCCAGCAGTGACGGTAGCGGGAGGGAGGGAGAGACCCAGTACTTC
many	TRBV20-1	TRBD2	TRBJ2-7	CSADTSGSSEQYF	TGCAGTGCAGACACTAGCGGGAGCTCCGAGCAGTACTTC
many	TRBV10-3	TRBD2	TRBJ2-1	CAISDWMATSGKGDEQFF	TGTGCCATCAGTGATTGGATGGCGACTAGCGGGAAAGGGGATGAGCAGTTCTTC
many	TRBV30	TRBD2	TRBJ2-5	CAWTGLADQETQYF	TGTGCCTGGACGGGACTAGCGGACCAAGAGACCCAGTACTTC
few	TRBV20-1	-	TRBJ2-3	CSARGGTRGRDTQYF	TGCAGTGCTAGAGGGGGGACCCGAGGAAGAGATACGCAGTATTTT
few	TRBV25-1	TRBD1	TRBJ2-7	CAGQAHYEQYF	TGTGCCGGACAGGCCCACTACGAGCAGTACTTC
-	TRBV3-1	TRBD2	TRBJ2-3	CASRLTSGKTDTQYF	TGTGCCAGCAGGCTCACTAGCGGGAAGACAGATACGCAGTATTTT
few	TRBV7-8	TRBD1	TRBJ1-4	CASSLVRQGDEKLFF	TGTGCCAGCAGCTTAGTGCGACAGGGTGATGAAAAACTGTTTTTT
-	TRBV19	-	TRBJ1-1	CASSPRQENTEAFF	TGTGCCAGTAGCCCCCGACAGGAGAACACTGAAGCTTTCTTT
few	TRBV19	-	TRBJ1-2	CASSIGGRGDYGYTF	TGTGCCAGTAGTATCGGCGGCAGGGGCGACTATGGCTACACCTTC
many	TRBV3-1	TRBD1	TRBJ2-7	CASSPTTGVHEQYF	TGTGCCAGCAGCCCTACTACAGGGGTACACGAGCAGTACTTC
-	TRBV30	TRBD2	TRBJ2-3	CAWMRTSRTDTQYF	TGTGCCTGGATGAGGACTAGCCGTACAGATACGCAGTATTTT
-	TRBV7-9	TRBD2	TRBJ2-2	CASSPRLAGEFGELFF	TGTGCCAGCAGCCCACGACTAGCGGGAGAATTTGGGGAGCTGTTTTTT
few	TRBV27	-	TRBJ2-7	CASSFAPSYEQYF	TGTGCCAGCAGTTTCGCTCCTTCCTACGAGCAGTACTTC
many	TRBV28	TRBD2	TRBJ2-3	CASSFSGTGVDTQYF	TGTGCCAGCAGTTTTAGCGGGACGGGTGTAGATACGCAGTATTTT
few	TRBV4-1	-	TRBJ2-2	CASSQVQGRNTGELFF	TGCGCCAGCAGCCAAGTACAGGGAAGGAACACCGGGGAGCTGTTTTTT
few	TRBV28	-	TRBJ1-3	CASDNTIYF	TGTGCCAGCGACAACACCATATATTTT
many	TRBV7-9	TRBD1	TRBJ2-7	CASSTGQGPQGEQYF	TGTGCCAGCAGCACGGGACAGGGCCCTCAGGGGGAGCAGTACTTC
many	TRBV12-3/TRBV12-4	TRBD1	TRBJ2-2	CASSLAGGDTGELFF	TGTGCCAGCAGCTTAGCAGGGGGAGACACCGGGGAGCTGTTTTTT
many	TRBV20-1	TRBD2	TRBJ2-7	CSARVTSGRVYEQYF	TGCAGTGCTAGAGTCACTAGCGGGAGGGTGTACGAGCAGTACTTC
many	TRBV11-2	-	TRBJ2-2	CASSLVRLGGTGELFF	TGTGCCAGCAGCTTAGTTCGTCTCGGGGGCACCGGGGAGCTGTTTTTT
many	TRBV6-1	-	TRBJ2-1	CASTWLYGGNEQFF	TGTGCCAGCACCTGGTTATATGGGGGCAATGAGCAGTTCTTC
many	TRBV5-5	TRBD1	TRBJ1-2	CASSRDRDYGYTF	TGTGCCAGCTCAAGGGACAGGGACTATGGCTACACCTTC
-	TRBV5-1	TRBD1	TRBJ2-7	CASSFRDRGAEQYF	TGCGCCAGCAGCTTTCGGGACAGGGGAGCCGAGCAGTACTTC
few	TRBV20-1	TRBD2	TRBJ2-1	CSAQTSGRYSYNEQFF	TGCAGTGCTCAGACTAGCGGGAGGTACTCCTACAATGAGCAGTTCTTC
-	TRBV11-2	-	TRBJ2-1	CASSLDLAGSWGNEQFF	TGTGCCAGCAGCTTAGATCTGGCGGGTAGCTGGGGAAATGAGCAGTTCTTC
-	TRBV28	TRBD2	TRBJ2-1	CASSKLAGGIEQFF	TGTGCCAGCAGCAAACTAGCGGGAGGGATTGAGCAGTTCTTC
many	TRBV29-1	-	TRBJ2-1	CSVGEDRNEQFF	TGCAGCGTTGGGGAGGACCGCAATGAGCAGTTCTTC
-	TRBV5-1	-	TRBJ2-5	CASSLSQTRQETQYF	TGCGCCAGCAGCTTGAGCCAGACACGGCAAGAGACCCAGTACTTC
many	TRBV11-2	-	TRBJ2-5	CASSLGGTPGQTQYF	TGTGCCAGCAGCTTAGGGGGGACTCCCGGACAGACCCAGTACTTC
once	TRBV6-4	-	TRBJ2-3	CASSERPSPPDTQYF	TGTGCCAGCAGTGAAAGGCCTAGCCCTCCAGATACGCAGTATTTT
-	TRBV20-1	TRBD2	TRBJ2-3	CSARSGLAGVGTDTQYF	TGCAGTGCTAGAAGCGGACTAGCGGGAGTGGGCACAGATACGCAGTATTTT
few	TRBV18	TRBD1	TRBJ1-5	CASSLGTGSPHQPQHF	TGTGCCAGCTCACTCGGGACAGGGAGTCCGCATCAGCCCCAGCATTTT
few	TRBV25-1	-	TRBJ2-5	CASPTLGGFEETQYF	TGTGCCAGCCCAACCCTTGGGGGGTTTGAAGAGACCCAGTACTTC
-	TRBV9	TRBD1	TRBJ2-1	CASSVATGAYNEQFF	TGTGCCAGCAGCGTTGCGACAGGGGCCTACAATGAGCAGTTCTTC
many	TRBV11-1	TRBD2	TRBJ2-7	CASSPLGLAGGNEQYF	TGTGCCAGCAGCCCCCTCGGTCTAGCGGGAGGGAATGAGCAGTACTTC
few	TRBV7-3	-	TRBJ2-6	CASSLRGGTGVPGANVLTF	-
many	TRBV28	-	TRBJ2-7	CASSGSGPRYEQYF	TGTGCCAGCAGTGGTAGCGGTCCACGGTACGAGCAGTACTTC